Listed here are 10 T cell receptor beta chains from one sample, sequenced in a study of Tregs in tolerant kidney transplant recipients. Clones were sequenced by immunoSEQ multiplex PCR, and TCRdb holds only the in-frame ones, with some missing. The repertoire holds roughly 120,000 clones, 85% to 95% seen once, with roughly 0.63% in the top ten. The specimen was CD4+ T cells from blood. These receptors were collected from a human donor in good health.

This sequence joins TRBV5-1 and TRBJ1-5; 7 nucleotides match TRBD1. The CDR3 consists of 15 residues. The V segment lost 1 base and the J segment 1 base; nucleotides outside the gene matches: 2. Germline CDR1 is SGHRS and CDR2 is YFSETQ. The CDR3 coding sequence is TGCGCCAGCAGCTTGACAGGGGACAGCAATCAGCCCCAGCATTTT. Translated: CASSLTGDSNQPQHF.

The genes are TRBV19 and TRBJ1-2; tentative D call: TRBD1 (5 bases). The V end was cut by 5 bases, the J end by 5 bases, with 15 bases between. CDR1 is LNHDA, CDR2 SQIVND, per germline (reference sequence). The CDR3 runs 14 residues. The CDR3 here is CASSVRGEDYGYTF. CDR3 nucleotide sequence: TGTGCCAGTAGTGTAAGGGGTGAGGATTATGGCTACACCTTC.

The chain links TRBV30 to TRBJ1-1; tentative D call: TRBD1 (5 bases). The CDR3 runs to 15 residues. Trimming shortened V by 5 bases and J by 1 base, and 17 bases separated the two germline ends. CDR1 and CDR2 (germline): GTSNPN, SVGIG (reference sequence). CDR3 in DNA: TGTGCCTGGCTCAAACGGGTGAGGGGGAACACTGAAGCTTTCTTT. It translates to CAWLKRVRGNTEAFF.

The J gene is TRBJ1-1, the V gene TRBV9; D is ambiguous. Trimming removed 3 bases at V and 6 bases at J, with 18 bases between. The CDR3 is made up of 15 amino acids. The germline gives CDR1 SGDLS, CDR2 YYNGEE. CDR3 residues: CASSAGQARKSEAFF. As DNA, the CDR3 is TGTGCCAGCAGCGCTGGGCAGGCAAGGAAATCTGAAGCTTTCTTT. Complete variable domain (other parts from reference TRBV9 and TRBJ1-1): DSGVTQTPKHLITATGQRVTLRCSPRSGDLSVYWYQQSLDQGLQFLIQYYNGEERAKGNILERFSAQQFPDLHSELNLSSLELGDSALYFCASSAGQARKSEAFFGQGTRLTVV.

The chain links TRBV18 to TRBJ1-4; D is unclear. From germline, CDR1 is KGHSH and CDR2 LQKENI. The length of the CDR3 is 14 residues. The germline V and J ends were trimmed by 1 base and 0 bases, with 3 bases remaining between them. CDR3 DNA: TGTGCCAGCTCACCACAAGCAACTAATGAAAAACTGTTTTTT. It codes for CASSPQATNEKLFF. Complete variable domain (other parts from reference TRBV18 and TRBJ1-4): NAGVMQNPRHLVRRRGQEARLRCSPMKGHSHVYWYRQLPEEGLKFMVYLQKENIIDESGMPKERFSAEFPKEGPSILRIQQVVRGDSAAYFCASSPQATNEKLFFGSGTQLSVL.

This chain's CDR3 is CASSQDGPRPEKLFF. In nucleotides, the CDR3 is TGCGCCAGCAGCCAAGACGGGCCTAGACCCGAAAAACTGTTTTTT. This chain connects TRBV4-1 to TRBJ1-4; D gene unclear. Germline-derived CDR1 and CDR2 are MGHRA and YSYEKL. Trimming removed 0 bases from V and 8 bases from J, with 13 bases in between. The CDR3 is 15 residues long.

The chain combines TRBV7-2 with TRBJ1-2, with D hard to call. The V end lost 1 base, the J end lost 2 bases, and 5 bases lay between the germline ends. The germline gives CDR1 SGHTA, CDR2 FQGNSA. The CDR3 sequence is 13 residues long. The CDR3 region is CASSLERNYGYTF. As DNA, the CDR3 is TGTGCCAGCAGCTTAGAAAGGAACTATGGCTACACCTTC.

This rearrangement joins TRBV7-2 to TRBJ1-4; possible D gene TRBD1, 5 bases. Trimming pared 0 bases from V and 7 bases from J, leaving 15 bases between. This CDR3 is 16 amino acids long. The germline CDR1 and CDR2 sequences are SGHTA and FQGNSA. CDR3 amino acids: CASSLAGQPRGEKLFF. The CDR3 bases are TGTGCCAGCAGCTTAGCGGGGCAGCCTCGGGGTGAAAAACTGTTTTTT.

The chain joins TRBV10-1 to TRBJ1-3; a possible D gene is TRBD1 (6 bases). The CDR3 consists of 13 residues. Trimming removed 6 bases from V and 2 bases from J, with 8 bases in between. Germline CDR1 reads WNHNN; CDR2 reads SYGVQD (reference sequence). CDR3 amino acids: CASSGQTGNTIYF. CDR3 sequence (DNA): TGCGCCAGCAGCGGACAGACTGGAAACACCATATATTTT.

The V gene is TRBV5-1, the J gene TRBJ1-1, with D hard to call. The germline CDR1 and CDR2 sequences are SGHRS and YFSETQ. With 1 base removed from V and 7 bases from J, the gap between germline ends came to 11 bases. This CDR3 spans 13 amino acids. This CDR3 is CASSLPMTGEAFF. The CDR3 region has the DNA TGCGCCAGCAGCTTGCCAATGACGGGTGAAGCTTTCTTT.